Below are 5 T cell receptor beta chains sequenced from a single sample in a study of radiotherapy plus CTLA-4 blockade in lung cancer. Sequencing used immunoSEQ multiplex PCR; TCRdb keeps in-frame clones, though not all of them. The repertoire holds approximately 76,000 clones, with 78% as singletons. This specimen consisted of peripheral blood, obtained from a patient treated with radiotherapy plus ipilimumab. These receptors all stem from a human donor with non-small cell lung cancer who had a partial response to radiotherapy plus ipilimumab. Some clones in this sample may be carry-over from other donors' samples.

The CDR3 nucleotides read TGTGCCAGCAGTTTGGGGCTAGCGGGATACACAGATACGCAGTATTTT. Its protein is CASSLGLAGYTDTQYF. The rearrangement links TRBV28 to TRBJ2-3; the match to TRBD2 covers 9 bases. Germline V gene data show CDR1 as MDHEN and CDR2 as SYDVKM. J lost 2 bases, V lost 3 bases, and 6 bases had no gene match. There are 16 residues in the CDR3. The full variable domain, rest sourced from reference TRBV28 and TRBJ2-3, is DVKVTQSSRYLVKRTGEKVFLECVQDMDHENMFWYRQDPGLGLRLIYFSYDVKMKEKGDIPEGYSVSREKKERFSLILESASTNQTSMYLCASSLGLAGYTDTQYFGPGTRLTVL.

V gene TRBV19 combines with J gene TRBJ2-2; TRBD2 aligns across 7 bases. The CDR3 loop spans 14 amino acids. CDR1 LNHDA and CDR2 SQIVND come from the germline V gene (reference sequence). After removal of 7 bases from V and 3 bases from J, the junction contained 5 bases not matched to a gene. CDR3 sequence (DNA): TGTGCCAGTAATAGCGGGTCTCACACCGGGGAGCTGTTTTTT. Residues: CASNSGSHTGELFF.

The sample holds many counts of this clone. The chain carries TRBV10-1 and TRBJ2-7; D call uncertain. CDR1 is WNHNN, CDR2 SYGVQD, per germline (reference sequence). The CDR3 covers 13 residues. V lost 0 bases and J lost 3, with 6 bases in between. The CDR3 DNA follows: TGCGCCAGCAGTGAGTCCCCCGGCTACGAGCAGTACTTC. Translated, it gives CASSESPGYEQYF.

A few counts support this clone. V is TRBV6-5 and J is TRBJ2-3, with 8 bases aligning to TRBD2. V shed 4 bases and J 5 bases; nucleotides not matched to a gene: 11. Germline CDR1 and CDR2: MNHEY and SVGAGI. The CDR3 spans 16 residues. CDR3 in amino acids: CASSSIAGRGLDTQYF. CDR3 nucleotide sequence: TGTGCCAGCAGTTCCATAGCGGGGCGGGGATTAGATACGCAGTATTTT.

This clone occurred once. The rearrangement links TRBV6-1 to TRBJ2-2; D not resolved. The CDR3 loop spans 15 amino acids. Germline V CDR1 and CDR2: MNHNS, SASEGT. The ends were cut back, 0 bases at V and 0 bases at J, with 5 bases in the middle. CDR3 residues: CASSEAIANTGELFF. The CDR3 DNA is TGTGCCAGCAGTGAAGCTATCGCGAACACCGGGGAGCTGTTTTTT.